These 22 T cell receptor beta chains share one sample of origin, sequenced in a study of neurological immune-mediated disorders. TCRdb passed the 5' RACE reads through MiXCR, listing each CDR3 protein once. The sample carries tens of thousands of distinct CDR3 sequences, roughly 5% recorded once. What was sequenced was PBMCs. The receptors here all came from a man aged 18 to 35 with multiple sclerosis.

The table lists this clonotype with many counts. This chain connects TRBV20-1 to TRBJ1-1; 8 bases are shared with TRBD1. With 0 bases clipped from V and 6 bases from J, the junction kept 9 bases outside the gene matches. CDR1 and CDR2 (germline): DFQATT, SNEGSKA (reference sequence). This CDR3 has 15 amino acids. The CDR3 DNA sequence: TGCAGTGCTAGAGATGGCGGACAGGGCGTGGCTGAAGCTTTCTTT. This encodes CSARDGGQGVAEAFF.

This clonotype was seen at least ten times. The chain links TRBV20-1 to TRBJ1-4; D is ambiguous. V shed 0 bases and J shed 8 bases, with 16 bases lying between them. The length of the CDR3 is 15 residues. CDR1 DFQATT and CDR2 SNEGSKA come from the germline V gene (reference sequence). The CDR3 coding sequence is TGCAGTGCTAGAGATTACGTGCTCCCTGGGGAAAAACTGTTTTTT. This gives the protein CSARDYVLPGEKLFF.

This clonotype was recorded at least ten times. The chain couples TRBV5-1 to TRBJ1-2; D uncertain. Trimming took off 2 bases at V and 6 bases at J, with 11 bases between the two ends. Germline V gene sequence: CDR1 SGHRS, CDR2 YFSETQ. CDR3 length: 13 amino acids. The CDR3 reads CASSFPGGNGYTF. The CDR3 DNA sequence: TGCGCCAGCAGCTTCCCAGGTGGGAATGGCTACACCTTC.

This clonotype was seen a few times. The chain couples TRBV20-1 to TRBJ2-7; maybe TRBD2 (6 bases). The CDR3 is 13 amino acids. Germline CDR1 is DFQATT and CDR2 is SNEGSKA (reference sequence). Trimming stripped 1 base from V and 0 bases from J, with 7 bases between. The CDR3 bases are TGCAGTGCTAGAGGCGGGGACTCCTACGAGCAGTACTTC. Amino acids: CSARGGDSYEQYF.

This clonotype was picked up many times. The genes are TRBV25-1 and TRBJ2-3; no reliable D call. V was trimmed by 6 bases and J by 2 bases, leaving 12 bases between them. The germline CDR1 and CDR2 sequences are MGHDK and SYGVNS. The CDR3 sequence is 14 residues long. The DNA of the CDR3 is TGTGCCAGCAGATCGCTAAGGACCACAGATACGCAGTATTTT. It yields the protein CASRSLRTTDTQYF.

This clonotype was observed at least ten times. This rearrangement joins TRBV21-1 to TRBJ2-2; TRBD2, the D gene given by the table, was not confirmed from the DNA. TRBV21-1 is deemed a pseudogene. The CDR3 contains 16 residues. The CDR3 here is CASSSTGRVNTGELFF. In DNA, the CDR3 is TGTGCCAGCAGCAGTACAGGGAGGGTGAACACCGGGGAGCTGTTTTTT.

In this sample, this clonotype turned up many times. The genes are TRBV29-1 and TRBJ2-1; D is unclear. Germline-derived CDR1 and CDR2 are SQVTM and ANQGSEA. Between the trimmed V and J ends, which lost 4 bases and 5 bases, there was a span of 15 bases. This CDR3 is built from 14 residues. CDR3 DNA sequence: TGCAGCGTTGTGGGTCAGAAAATTGACAATGAGCAGTTCTTC. Residues: CSVVGQKIDNEQFF.

This clonotype appeared many times. V gene TRBV20-1 combines with J gene TRBJ1-5; D might be TRBD1 (5 bases). Germline values: CDR1 DFQATT, CDR2 SNEGSKA (reference sequence). The CDR3 covers 15 residues. V was cut by 3 bases and J by 2 bases, with 14 bases left in between. The DNA of the CDR3 is TGCAGTGCTAGCGATCACGGGGGGGGCAATCAGCCCCAGCATTTT. Encoded protein: CSASDHGGGNQPQHF.

This clonotype appeared many times. The chain employs TRBV11-2 and TRBJ2-7; 8 bases match TRBD1. CDR3 length: 15 amino acids. Germline assignment: CDR1 SGHAT and CDR2 FQNNGV. Losses at the gene ends were 0 bases for V and 2 bases for J; bases not matched to a gene: 3. The CDR3 bases are TGTGCCAGCAGCTTAGACTGGACAGGGCCCTACGAGCAGTACTTC. Translating gives CASSLDWTGPYEQYF.

This sequence joins TRBV27 and TRBJ2-1, with 9 positions matching TRBD1. V was clipped by 3 bases and J by 7 bases; unmatched bases: 4. From germline, CDR1 is MNHEY and CDR2 SMNVEV (reference sequence). The length of the CDR3 is 14 residues. The CDR3 DNA follows: TGTGCCAGCAGTTTGGGACAGGGTGGGAATGAGCAGTTCTTC. This codes for CASSLGQGGNEQFF.

This clonotype was recorded at least ten times. This sequence joins TRBV7-9 and TRBJ2-1; 11 positions match TRBD2. The junction had 12 bases not matched to a gene; V was cut back by 2 bases and J by 9 bases. This CDR3 region has 17 residues. Germline loops: CDR1 SEHNR, CDR2 FQNEAQ (reference sequence). The CDR3 spells CASSLRLLAGVGSEQFF. The CDR3 coding sequence is TGTGCCAGCAGCTTAAGACTACTAGCGGGAGTTGGTAGTGAGCAGTTCTTC.

This clonotype showed up many times. The chain recombines TRBV7-2 with TRBJ1-3; perhaps TRBD1 as D (5 bases). Trimming left V 1 base short and J 4 bases short, with 8 bases between. This CDR3 spans 14 amino acids. The germline V gene has CDR1 SGHTA and CDR2 FQGNSA. CDR3 residues: CASSLDWTGNTIYF. CDR3 in DNA: TGTGCCAGCAGCTTAGACTGGACAGGAAACACCATATATTTT.

This clonotype was seen at least ten times. V gene TRBV6-4 combines with J gene TRBJ1-6; D is ambiguous. The CDR3 sequence is 14 residues long. V was trimmed by 4 bases and J by 7 bases, leaving 11 bases between them. CDR1 and CDR2 (germline): MRHNA, SNTAGT. Here the CDR3 DNA reads TGTGCCAGCAGTGCATGGCGCGGAAATTCACCCCTCCACTTT. It is translated as CASSAWRGNSPLHF.

This clonotype was detected many times. This sequence joins TRBV24-1 and TRBJ2-1; 8 positions agree with TRBD2. This CDR3 spans 16 amino acids. V was pared by 4 bases and J by 0 bases, with 4 bases of the junction left unmatched. The germline gives CDR1 KGHDR, CDR2 SFDVKD. The CDR3 region is CATSDAGGASYNEQFF. The CDR3 DNA reads TGTGCCACCAGTGACGCCGGGGGGGCCTCCTACAATGAGCAGTTCTTC.

This clonotype was picked up many times. The CDR3, as DNA: TGTGCCAGCAGTTTCGGGGTAGGGGACACTGAAGCTTTCTTT. Its translation: CASSFGVGDTEAFF. V gene TRBV6-1 combines with J gene TRBJ1-1; D is perhaps TRBD1 (5 bases). Germline values: CDR1 MNHNS, CDR2 SASEGT. This CDR3 contains 14 residues. Trimming stripped 5 bases from V and 3 bases from J, with 13 bases between.

Ten or more counts support this clonotype. A junction boundary mismatches the germline segment, possibly from a read error. The chain couples TRBV2 to TRBJ1-1; D is unclear. The CDR3 contains 13 residues. Germline V lookup: CDR1 SNHLY, CDR2 FYNNEI. The DNA of the CDR3 is TGTGCCAGCGGTGAGGACTGGGGCACTGAAGCTTTCTTT. Amino acids: CASGEDWGTEAFF.

This clonotype was counted many times. The V call is TRBV4-3, the J call TRBJ2-5, with unresolved D. Germline V lookup: CDR1 LGHNA, CDR2 YSLEER. V lost 1 base and J 7 bases, leaving 13 bases between the germline ends. This CDR3 has 14 residues. The CDR3 is CASSQGTDPRTQYF. In DNA form, the CDR3 reads TGCGCCAGCAGCCAAGGGACGGATCCCAGGACCCAGTACTTC.

On this clonotype itself: This clone may be a read error of a much larger clone one base away. V gene TRBV20-1 combines with J gene TRBJ1-1; D remains unclear. Germline V gene data show CDR1 as DFQATT and CDR2 as SNEGSKA (reference sequence). V dropped 1 base and J dropped 6 bases, with 18 bases sitting between them. CDR3 length: 15 amino acids. The CDR3 here is CSARALQKVGPEAFF. DNA for the CDR3: TGCAGTGCTAGAGCCCTTCAGAAGGTCGGTCCTGAAGCTTTCTTT.

This clonotype came up many times. V and J are TRBV15 and TRBJ1-3; unclear D gene. Germline CDR1 LNHNV, CDR2 YYDKDF (reference sequence). V was pared by 5 bases and J by 0 bases, with 11 bases between. The CDR3 is made up of 15 amino acids. The CDR3 nucleotides are TGTGCCACCAGCGTAGATGGGATCTCTGGAAACACCATATATTTT. Its translation is CATSVDGISGNTIYF.

This clonotype was picked up many times. The rearrangement links TRBV20-1 to TRBJ2-1; tentatively, D is TRBD1 (5 bases). Looked up from germline, CDR1 is DFQATT and CDR2 is SNEGSKA (reference sequence). V gave up 0 bases and J gave up 8 bases, with 11 bases separating them. The CDR3 has 13 residues. CDR3 region: CSAREAGWDEQFF. Here the CDR3 DNA reads TGCAGTGCTAGAGAGGCAGGGTGGGATGAGCAGTTCTTC.

In this sample, this clonotype turned up many times. The CDR3 spells CSARRQGIDYEQYF. CDR3 nucleotide sequence: TGCAGTGCTAGACGCCAGGGAATAGACTACGAGCAGTACTTC. The chain couples TRBV20-1 to TRBJ2-7; D might be TRBD1 (5 bases). CDR1 DFQATT and CDR2 SNEGSKA come from the germline V gene (reference sequence). The V and J ends lost 2 bases and 3 bases respectively, with 14 bases between them. The CDR3 is 14 amino acids.

This clonotype was picked up many times. This chain joins TRBV7-3 and TRBJ2-2; 8 nucleotides match TRBD2. There are 16 residues in the CDR3. V lost 0 bases and J lost 1; bases outside the gene matches: 1. Germline V gene sequence: CDR1 SGHTA, CDR2 FQGTGA. The CDR3 reads CASSLTSGGNTGELFF. The DNA of the CDR3 is TGTGCCAGCAGCTTAACCAGCGGGGGGAACACCGGGGAGCTGTTTTTT.